The 18 T cell receptor beta chains below were found in one sample sequenced in a study of blood T cells in healthy people across ages (dated by TCRdb to about 2015). Libraries were made using 5' RACE. TCRdb records Illumina HiSeq 2500 as the sequencer. A second PCR of roughly 7 to 11 cycles was performed with a sample-barcoded 5' primer and a J-beta primer mix. The public reads were reanalyzed by TCRdb: fastp trimming at Q25, MiXCR alignment, in-frame beta chains only. Rows are unified per CDR3 protein, each entry keeping the most common DNA and genes. A total of just under 900,000 distinct CDR3 sequences appear in this sample, under 35% of them only once. Of the sample, 17% is held by the ten largest clones. Sequences were obtained from blood. The receptors here all came from an elderly woman in good health.

The chain employs TRBV27 and TRBJ2-1; no firm D call. This CDR3 contains 16 residues. Trimming took 3 bases from V and 0 from J, leaving 12 bases between them. Germline lookup yields CDR1 MNHEY and CDR2 SMNVEV (reference sequence). CDR3 nucleotides: TGTGCCAGCAGTTTCCAATTGGGTTTCTCCTACAATGAGCAGTTCTTC. Translating gives CASSFQLGFSYNEQFF.

This clonotype has ten or more counts. The chain combines TRBV12-3 or TRBV12-4 with TRBJ2-3; no firm D call. This CDR3 is 15 amino acids long. Trimming shortened V by 3 bases and J by 4 bases, and 14 bases separated the two germline ends. The CDR3 sequence: CASSFGSLRADTQYF. CDR3 DNA: TGTGCCAGCAGTTTCGGCAGCCTGAGAGCAGATACGCAGTATTTT.

To note about this clonotype: A clone one base away is much larger, so this may be a read error. V and J are TRBV19 and TRBJ2-1; weak D call: TRBD1 (6 bases). Matching the DNA end better, TRBJ2-7 makes the J call doubtful. Germline CDR1 reads LNHDA; CDR2 reads SQIVND (reference sequence). This CDR3 is 15 amino acids long. Here the CDR3 DNA reads TGTGCCAGTAGTATAGGGACGGCCACAGGGAATGAGCAGTACTTC. Translation gives CASSIGTATGNEQYF.

This clonotype was seen more than once but under ten times. Given a much more abundant clone one base away, this may be a read error. The gene calls are TRBV7-2 and TRBJ2-1; either TRBD1 or TRBD2 may fit D (5 bases each). CDR3 length: 14 amino acids. V was shortened by 3 bases and J by 10 bases, with 16 bases between the two germline ends. The germline V gene encodes CDR1 SGHTA and CDR2 FQGNSA. The CDR3 DNA reads TGTGCCAGCAGCTTCGGATGGGACCGTCGAGAGCAGTTCTTC. Encoded protein: CASSFGWDRREQFF.

The rearrangement uses TRBV19 and TRBJ1-2, with 7 bases fitting TRBD1. CDR1 is LNHDA, CDR2 SQIVND, per germline (reference sequence). J lost 5 bases, V lost 7 bases, and 16 bases had no gene match. This CDR3 has 16 amino acids. This CDR3 reads CASNPTQRTGTYGYTF. The CDR3, as DNA: TGTGCCAGTAATCCAACCCAACGGACAGGAACATATGGCTACACCTTC.

This clonotype has only a few counts. The V gene is TRBV4-1, the J gene TRBJ1-1; the D is unclear. This CDR3 region has 15 residues. Between the trimmed V and J ends, which lost 1 base and 0 bases, there was a span of 9 bases. Germline V gives CDR1 MGHRA, CDR2 YSYEKL. CDR3 nucleotide sequence: TGCGCCAGCAGCCAAGGAATGCAGGTGAACACTGAAGCTTTCTTT. It codes for CASSQGMQVNTEAFF.

This clonotype was counted only a few times. The chain has TRBV18 and TRBJ2-6, with 7 nucleotides matching TRBD1. V shed 2 bases, J shed 7 bases, and the junction held 5 bases outside the gene matches. The germline V gene has CDR1 KGHSH and CDR2 LQKENI. The CDR3 spans 15 residues. The DNA of the CDR3 is TGTGCCAGCTCACCAGGGACAGCCAGTGCCAACGTCCTGACTTTC. Its protein is CASSPGTASANVLTF.

This clonotype was counted many times. The chain employs TRBV3-1 and TRBJ2-5; 14 nucleotides agree with TRBD2. There are 16 residues in the CDR3. Trimming at V came to 2 bases and at J to 2 bases, leaving 1 base not matched to a gene. Germline CDR1 reads LGHDT; CDR2 reads YNNKEL (reference sequence). The chain's CDR3 is CASSQRTSGGQETQYF. CDR3 bases: TGTGCCAGCAGCCAACGGACTAGCGGGGGGCAAGAGACCCAGTACTTC.

This rearrangement joins TRBV18 to TRBJ2-1, with TRBD1 matching 7 bases. The length of the CDR3 is 14 residues. The J segment lost 13 bases and the V segment lost 6 bases, leaving 15 bases of the junction unmatched. Germline V gene sequence: CDR1 KGHSH, CDR2 LQKENI. DNA for the CDR3: TGTGCCAGCTCCCGAGTGGACAGGCAAGAGACCCAGTTCTTC. Translating it yields CASSRVDRQETQFF.

Ten or more counts support this clonotype. The chain joins TRBV7-2 to TRBJ2-7; 7 positions match TRBD1. The ends lost 4 bases at V and 0 bases at J; junction bases unmatched: 9. This CDR3 is 16 amino acids long. The germline CDR1 and CDR2 sequences are SGHTA and FQGNSA. The CDR3 here is CASSSPDRVGSYEQYF. CDR3 coding DNA: TGTGCCAGCAGCTCCCCAGACAGGGTGGGCTCCTACGAGCAGTACTTC.

The chain has TRBV5-3 and TRBJ2-5; 8 nucleotides agree with TRBD1. With the DNA end fitting TRBJ2-7 better, the J assignment may be wrong. TRBV5-3 carries the ORF label, with uncertain function. This CDR3 spans 15 amino acids. CDR3 residues: CARSLGRQGLYEQYF. CDR3 nucleotides: TGTGCCAGAAGCTTGGGGAGACAGGGGCTTTACGAGCAGTACTTC.

This clonotype was observed many times. In DNA, the CDR3 is TGTGCCAGCAGCTCACCTCCGGGACAGGGTGCGGAAAAACTGTTTTTT. Protein sequence: CASSSPPGQGAEKLFF. The chain joins TRBV7-2 to TRBJ1-4; 9 bases map to TRBD1. The CDR3 runs to 16 residues. Germline V gene sequence: CDR1 SGHTA, CDR2 FQGNSA. The ends lost 4 bases at V and 8 bases at J; junction bases unmatched: 11.

This clonotype was found many times. J is TRBJ1-5 and V is TRBV20-1; D gene uncertain. Germline V gene lookup returns CDR1 DFQATT and CDR2 SNEGSKA (reference sequence). The ends were cut back, 0 bases at V and 1 base at J, with 7 bases in the middle. The CDR3 sequence is 14 residues long. CDR3: CSAREPASNQPQHF. CDR3 sequence (DNA): TGCAGTGCTAGAGAACCCGCCAGCAATCAGCCCCAGCATTTT.

This clonotype has more than one count but fewer than ten. This sequence joins TRBV2 and TRBJ1-2, with D hard to call. V was clipped by 7 bases and J by 8 bases, with 11 bases between them. CDR1 SNHLY and CDR2 FYNNEI come from the germline V gene. The CDR3 has 11 amino acids. CDR3 amino acids: CASKAEEGYTF. The CDR3 DNA follows: TGTGCCAGCAAGGCAGAAGAAGGCTACACCTTC.

Turning to this clonotype: Germline is not matched at one junction end, which may reflect a read error. The rearrangement uses TRBV24-1 and TRBJ2-3; weak D call: TRBD2 (6 bases). The CDR3 consists of 17 residues. From germline, CDR1 is KGHDR and CDR2 SFDVKD. This CDR3 is CATSRTNGGSSTDTQYF. Here the CDR3 DNA reads TGCGCCACCAGCCGGACTAACGGGGGTTCTAGCACAGATACGCAGTATTTT.

This clonotype appeared many times. The CDR3 here is CSARDRLASGSQETQYF. CDR3 nucleotides: TGCAGTGCTAGAGATCGATTGGCTAGCGGGAGCCAAGAGACCCAGTACTTC. The genes are TRBV20-1 and TRBJ2-5, with 10 bases fitting TRBD2. The germline gives CDR1 DFQATT, CDR2 SNEGSKA (reference sequence). Unmatched junction bases numbered 8, after V lost 0 bases and J lost 1 base. The CDR3 loop spans 17 amino acids.

Worth noting for this clonotype: A clone one base away is much larger, so this may be a read error. The CDR3 is CASGRQGITEAFF. DNA of the CDR3: TGTGCCAGCGGTCGACAGGGGATCACTGAAGCTTTCTTT. The V and J genes are TRBV12-3 or TRBV12-4 and TRBJ1-1, with 8 bases fitting TRBD1. The CDR3 contains 13 residues. J gave up 4 bases and V 8 bases, and 6 bases lay outside the gene matches.

This clonotype was seen more than once but under ten times. V and J are TRBV7-2 and TRBJ1-1, with D possibly being TRBD1 (6 bases). The V end was cut by 1 base, the J end by 1 base, with 10 bases between. The CDR3 loop spans 15 amino acids. Germline V gives CDR1 SGHTA, CDR2 FQGNSA. The CDR3 nucleotides read TGTGCCAGCAGCTTAGGGGGGCTTGGGAACACTGAAGCTTTCTTT. Its protein is CASSLGGLGNTEAFF.